This is a list of T cell receptor beta chains from one sample in a study of T cell responses to AZD1222 COVID-19 vaccine. Clones were read by immunoSEQ multiplex PCR, and TCRdb kept only the in-frame ones, dropping some. The repertoire holds over 65,000 clones, with 86% as singletons. Sequencing used peripheral blood, obtained on day 0 of AZD1222 vaccination. These receptors were taken from an adult in good health. The CDR3 runs from the conserved cysteine through the conserved F or W. Each record gives: J gene, D gene, V gene, clone size, CDR3 protein, CDR3 DNA. The D gene is left open where the match is weak. The size of a clone is reported for some rows only, either as once, few or many, or as a class for expanded clones.

j_call: TRBJ1-2; d_call: TRBD1; v_call: TRBV9; clone_size: .; cdr3_aa: CASSPSGTDYGYTF; cdr3_nt: TGTGCCAGCAGCCCATCAGGGACAGACTATGGCTACACCTTC
j_call: TRBJ2-5; d_call: TRBD2; v_call: TRBV15; clone_size: .; cdr3_aa: CATSEGSGDLWETQYF; cdr3_nt: TGTGCCACCAGCGAAGGTAGCGGGGATTTGTGGGAGACCCAGTACTTC
j_call: TRBJ2-3; d_call: .; v_call: TRBV18; clone_size: .; cdr3_aa: CASSRGTTDTQYF; cdr3_nt: TGTGCCAGCAGTAGGGGGACGACAGATACGCAGTATTTT
j_call: TRBJ2-7; d_call: TRBD2; v_call: TRBV12-3/TRBV12-4; clone_size: few; cdr3_aa: CATRTSGSYEQYF; cdr3_nt: TGTGCCACCAGGACTAGCGGATCCTACGAGCAGTACTTC
j_call: TRBJ2-3; d_call: TRBD1; v_call: TRBV6-5; clone_size: .; cdr3_aa: CASSYSRAGGIDTQYF; cdr3_nt: TGTGCCAGCAGTTACTCGAGAGCAGGGGGTATAGATACGCAGTATTTT
j_call: TRBJ1-6; d_call: .; v_call: TRBV7-9; clone_size: .; cdr3_aa: CASSAPPVGVANNSPLHF; cdr3_nt: TGTGCCAGCAGCGCCCCCCCAGTCGGCGTGGCTAATAATTCACCCCTCCACTTT
j_call: TRBJ1-1; d_call: .; v_call: TRBV20-1; clone_size: .; cdr3_aa: CSASSVYTEAFF; cdr3_nt: TGCAGTGCTAGTTCCGTTTACACTGAAGCTTTCTTT
j_call: TRBJ1-4; d_call: .; v_call: TRBV7-9; clone_size: .; cdr3_aa: CASSGGRGAANEKLFF; cdr3_nt: TGTGCCAGCAGCGGGGGCAGGGGAGCGGCTAATGAAAAACTGTTTTTT
j_call: TRBJ1-4; d_call: TRBD1; v_call: TRBV6-6; clone_size: few; cdr3_aa: CASSYRTGWEKLFF; cdr3_nt: TGTGCCAGCAGTTACAGGACAGGGTGGGAAAAACTGTTTTTT
j_call: TRBJ1-5; d_call: .; v_call: TRBV7-9; clone_size: .; cdr3_aa: CASSLARGPVGNQPQHF; cdr3_nt: TGTGCCAGCAGCTTAGCCCGCGGGCCCGTCGGCAATCAGCCCCAGCATTTT
j_call: TRBJ2-5; d_call: .; v_call: TRBV11-2; clone_size: .; cdr3_aa: CASSATILADGETQYF; cdr3_nt: TGTGCCAGCAGCGCAACCATACTAGCTGATGGGGAGACCCAGTACTTC
j_call: TRBJ1-2; d_call: TRBD1; v_call: TRBV27; clone_size: .; cdr3_aa: CASSPGTGAGANYGYTF; cdr3_nt: TGTGCCAGCAGTCCTGGGACAGGCGCCGGGGCTAACTATGGCTACACCTTC
j_call: TRBJ2-7; d_call: TRBD1; v_call: TRBV9; clone_size: .; cdr3_aa: CASSPWDREGYEQYF; cdr3_nt: TGTGCCAGCAGCCCCTGGGACAGGGAGGGGTACGAGCAGTACTTC
j_call: TRBJ1-3; d_call: .; v_call: TRBV7-2; clone_size: .; cdr3_aa: CASSQTPGNTIYF; cdr3_nt: TGTGCCAGCAGCCAAACCCCCGGAAACACCATATATTTT